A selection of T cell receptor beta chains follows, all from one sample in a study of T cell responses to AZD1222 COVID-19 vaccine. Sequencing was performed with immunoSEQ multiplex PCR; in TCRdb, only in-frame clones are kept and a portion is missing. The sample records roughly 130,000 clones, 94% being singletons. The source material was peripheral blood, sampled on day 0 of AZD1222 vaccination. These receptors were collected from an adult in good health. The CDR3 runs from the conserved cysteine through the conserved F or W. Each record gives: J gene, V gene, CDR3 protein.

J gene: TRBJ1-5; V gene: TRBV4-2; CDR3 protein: CASSQGGAAFSNQPQHF
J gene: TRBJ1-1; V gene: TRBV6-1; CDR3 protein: CASSPAGVITEAFF
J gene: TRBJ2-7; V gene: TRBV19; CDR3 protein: CASSAGVGAYEQYF
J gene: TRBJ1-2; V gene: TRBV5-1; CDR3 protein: CARPFGGDSVYGYTF
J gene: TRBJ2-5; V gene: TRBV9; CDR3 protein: CASSVGTVQETQYF
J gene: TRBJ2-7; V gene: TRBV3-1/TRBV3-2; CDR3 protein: CASSQGQTHFYEQYF
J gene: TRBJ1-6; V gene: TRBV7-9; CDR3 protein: CASTSGGGAGSPLHF
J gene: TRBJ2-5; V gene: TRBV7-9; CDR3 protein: CASSLVLAGGPYQETQYF
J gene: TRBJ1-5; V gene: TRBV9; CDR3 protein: CASSRTGDGNQPQHF
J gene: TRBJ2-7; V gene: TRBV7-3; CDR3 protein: CASSQNGGLGSYEQYF
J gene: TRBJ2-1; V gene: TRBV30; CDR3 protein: CAWSGGKLAGPSYNEQFF
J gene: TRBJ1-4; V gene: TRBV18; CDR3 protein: CASSPPHRQGNEKLFF
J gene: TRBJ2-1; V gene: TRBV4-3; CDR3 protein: CASSQAMLSGGYNEQFF
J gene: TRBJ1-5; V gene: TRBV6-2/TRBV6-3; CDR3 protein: CASSYRDQPQHF
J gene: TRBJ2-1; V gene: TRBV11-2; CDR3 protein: CASSFHPQGSRYNEQFF
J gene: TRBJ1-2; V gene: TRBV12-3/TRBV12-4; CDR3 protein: CASSPQEYGYTF
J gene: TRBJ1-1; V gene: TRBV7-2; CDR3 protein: CASSPTLILNTEAFF
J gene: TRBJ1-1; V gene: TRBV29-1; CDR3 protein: CSVEEKGPEAFF
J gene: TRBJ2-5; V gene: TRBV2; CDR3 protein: CASSVQGSQETQYF
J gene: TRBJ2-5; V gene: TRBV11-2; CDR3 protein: CASTPTAHQGTQYF
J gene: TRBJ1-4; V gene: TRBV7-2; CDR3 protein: CASSFSGVIVNEKLFF
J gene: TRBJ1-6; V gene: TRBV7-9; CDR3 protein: CASTSLGSYNSPLHF
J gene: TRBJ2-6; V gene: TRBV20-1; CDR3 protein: CSASVGANVLTF
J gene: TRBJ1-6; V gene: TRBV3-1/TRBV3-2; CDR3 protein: CASSFDRRSPLHF
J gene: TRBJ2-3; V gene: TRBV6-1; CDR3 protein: CASSERGTDTQYF
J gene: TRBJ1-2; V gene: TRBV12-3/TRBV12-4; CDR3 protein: CASILGQGGGYTF
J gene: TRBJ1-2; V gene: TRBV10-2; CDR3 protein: CASSEIRWGDYGYTF
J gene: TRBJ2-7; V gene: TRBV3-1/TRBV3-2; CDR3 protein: CASSKPGLTTSYEQYF
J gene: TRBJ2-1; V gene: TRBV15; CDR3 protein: CATSRDSLAASSEQFF
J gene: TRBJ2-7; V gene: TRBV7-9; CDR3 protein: CASSRTGGGIGYEQYF
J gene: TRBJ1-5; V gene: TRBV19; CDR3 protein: CASSWPEYSNQPQHF
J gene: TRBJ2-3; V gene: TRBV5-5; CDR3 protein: CASSTAGTGSTDTQYF
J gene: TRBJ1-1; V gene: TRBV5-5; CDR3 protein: CASSLALIEAFF
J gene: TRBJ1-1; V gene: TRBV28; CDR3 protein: CASSLWETTAGTEAFF
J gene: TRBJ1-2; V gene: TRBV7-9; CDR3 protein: CASSLVGVTFYGYTF
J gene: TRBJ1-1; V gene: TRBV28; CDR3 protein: CASRLGTEAFF
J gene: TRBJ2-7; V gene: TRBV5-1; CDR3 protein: CASSSGQGMTYEQYF
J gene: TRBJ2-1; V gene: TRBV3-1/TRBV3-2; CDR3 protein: CASSQDLGQWNEQFF
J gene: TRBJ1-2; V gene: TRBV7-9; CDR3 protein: CASSLDVGSGYGYTF
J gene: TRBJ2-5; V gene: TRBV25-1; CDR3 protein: CASSEMGGNQETQYF
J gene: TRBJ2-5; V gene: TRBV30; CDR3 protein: CAWSVLGARETQYF
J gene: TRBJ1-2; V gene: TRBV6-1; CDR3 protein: CASSERTGGSYGYTF
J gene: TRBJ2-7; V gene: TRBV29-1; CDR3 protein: CSVDLGLGRHEQYF
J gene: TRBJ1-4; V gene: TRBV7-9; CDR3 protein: CASSLGDEKLFF
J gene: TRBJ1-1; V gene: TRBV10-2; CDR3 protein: CASTRQDSEAFF
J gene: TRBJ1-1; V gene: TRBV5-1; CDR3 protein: CASSLDGGANTEAFF
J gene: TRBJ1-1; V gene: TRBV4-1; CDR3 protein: CASSQVTGGDTEAFF
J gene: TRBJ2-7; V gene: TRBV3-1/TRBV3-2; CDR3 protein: CASSQTTGYEQYF
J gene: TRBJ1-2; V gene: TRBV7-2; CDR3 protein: CASSLSGHSQHGYTF
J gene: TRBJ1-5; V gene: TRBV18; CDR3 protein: CASSPTEKDYSNQPQHF
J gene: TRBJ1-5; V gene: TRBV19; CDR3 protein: CASSVRLNQPQHF
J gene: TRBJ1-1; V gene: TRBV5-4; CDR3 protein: CASSSPDSEAFF
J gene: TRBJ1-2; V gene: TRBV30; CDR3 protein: CAWSVGLSRGYTF
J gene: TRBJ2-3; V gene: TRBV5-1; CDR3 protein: CASSLEGQLTDTQYF
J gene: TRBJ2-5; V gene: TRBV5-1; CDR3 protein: CASSLAIGQETQYF
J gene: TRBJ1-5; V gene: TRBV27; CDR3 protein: CASRPTGGGQPQHF
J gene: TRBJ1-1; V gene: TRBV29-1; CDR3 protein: CSARDRGHSNTEAFF
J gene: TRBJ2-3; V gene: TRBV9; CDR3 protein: CASSVAPGGTTDTQYF
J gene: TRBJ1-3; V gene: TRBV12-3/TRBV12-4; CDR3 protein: CASSLNGNTIYF